The sequence of this T cell receptor beta chain was determined in a study of blood T cell repertoires in COVID-19. The cohort comprised adults aged 18 to 89 years residing in around 25 US areas. Cohorts were based on clinical histories the participants reported. Study processing details: Using reference gene primer amplification, nucleated cell counts were estimated. Some clones are missing from TCRdb's copy, which holds only in-frame ones; the method was immunoSEQ multiplex PCR. The V and J calls and clone size were taken over from that table, and D and trimming were inferred from the DNA. The sample consists of over 350,000 clones, approximately 88% of them appearing once. The CDR3 length is 13 residues. V lost 6 bases and J 7 bases, leaving 15 bases between the germline ends. The germline V gene encodes CDR1 SGHTA and CDR2 FQGNSA.

Specimen: PBMCs or T cells enriched from blood (not recorded which). This clonotype was obtained from a woman aged 25 to 39 with acute COVID-19. V gene TRBV7-2 combines with J gene TRBJ1-2, with a possible D match to TRBD1 (6 bases). The CDR3 DNA reads TGTGCCAGCAGTAAAAGGACAGCCGGTGGCTACACCTTC. Residues: CASSKRTAGGYTF.